This note documents a single TCR beta chain sequence. The CDR3 contains 13 residues. Germline values: CDR1 LNHNV, CDR2 YYDKDF (reference sequence). V lost 6 bases to trimming and J lost 0 bases, with 6 bases between them. Treatment described: some 20 received Ad26.COV2.S at low or high dose, single or two shots; about 5 received placebo; per-sample allocation not given. Sampling happened 63 days after the first vaccine or placebo injection. This entry comes from a study of Ad26.COV2.S vaccination and SARS-CoV-2 variants. TCRdb's table, derived via immunoSEQ multiplex PCR, lists solely in-frame clones and lacks some. The sample gives 380,000 or so clones, about 87% of which show up once; around 6.6% is in the top ten.

The chain uses TRBV15 and TRBJ1-3, with D hard to call. This clonotype originated in a person aged 18 to 65 who received the Ad26.COV2.S COVID-19 vaccine or a placebo. The input for sequencing was peripheral blood, taken in a trial of Ad26.COV2.S vaccine versus placebo. The CDR3, as DNA: TGTGCCACCAGTATGAACTCTGGAAACACCATATATTTT. Protein sequence: CATSMNSGNTIYF. The variable domain in full, with the rest retrieved from reference TRBV15 and TRBJ1-3, is DAMVIQNPRYQVTQFGKPVTLSCSQTLNHNVMYWYQQKSSQAPKLLFHYYDKDFNNEADTPDNFQSRRPNTSFCFLDIRSPGLGDTAMYLCATSMNSGNTIYFGEGSWLTVV.